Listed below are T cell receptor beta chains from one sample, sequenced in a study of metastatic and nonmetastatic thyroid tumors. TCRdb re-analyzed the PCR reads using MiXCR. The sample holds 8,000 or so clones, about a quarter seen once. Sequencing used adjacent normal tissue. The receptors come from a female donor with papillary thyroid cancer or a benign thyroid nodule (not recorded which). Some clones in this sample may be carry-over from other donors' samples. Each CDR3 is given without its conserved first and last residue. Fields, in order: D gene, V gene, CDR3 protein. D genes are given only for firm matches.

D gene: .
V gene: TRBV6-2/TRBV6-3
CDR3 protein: ASSPAFQYEQF

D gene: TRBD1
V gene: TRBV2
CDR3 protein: ASRDRGLQETRY

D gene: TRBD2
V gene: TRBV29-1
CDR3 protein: SVPGLASHNEQF

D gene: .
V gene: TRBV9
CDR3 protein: ASRDEEVGYT

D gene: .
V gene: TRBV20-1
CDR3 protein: SASRSSETQY

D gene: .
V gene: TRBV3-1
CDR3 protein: ASSQGSGTGNTIY

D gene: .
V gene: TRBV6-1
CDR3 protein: ASISASREAF

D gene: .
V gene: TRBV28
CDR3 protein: ASSPNDRPKAF

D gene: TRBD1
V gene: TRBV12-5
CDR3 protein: ASGLTGTVCNIEAF

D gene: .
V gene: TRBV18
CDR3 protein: ASSPGQRGTEVF

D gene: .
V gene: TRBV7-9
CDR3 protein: ASSLEGSVQGYT

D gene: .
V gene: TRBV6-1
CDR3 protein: ASSSASRGDGYT

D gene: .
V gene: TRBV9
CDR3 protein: ASSSQGYGYT

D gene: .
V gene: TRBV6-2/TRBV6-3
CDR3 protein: ASSLEMDPETKY

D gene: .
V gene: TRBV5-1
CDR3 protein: ASSPLDGVTDTQY

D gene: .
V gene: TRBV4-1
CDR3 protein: ASSRGLSYEQY

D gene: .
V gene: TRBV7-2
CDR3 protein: ASSFPPTGKVRETQY

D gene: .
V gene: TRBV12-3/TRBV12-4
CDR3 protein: ASIPGQCSSPLH

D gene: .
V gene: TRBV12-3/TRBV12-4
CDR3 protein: ASKWGSGNTIY

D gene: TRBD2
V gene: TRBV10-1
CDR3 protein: ASSGRVLAGATGEPF

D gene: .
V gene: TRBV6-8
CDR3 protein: ASPRTPGHTYSYEQY

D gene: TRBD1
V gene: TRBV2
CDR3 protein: ASIPGSRDRGIYEQY

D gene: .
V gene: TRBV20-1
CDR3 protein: SARDELLAKPQH

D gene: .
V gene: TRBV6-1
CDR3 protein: ASRQGGGNEKLF

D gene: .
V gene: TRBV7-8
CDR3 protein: ASSLWDQGISGELF

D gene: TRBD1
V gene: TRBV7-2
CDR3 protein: ASSNGQGSSYEQY

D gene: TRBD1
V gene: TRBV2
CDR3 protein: ASRSRDSPGGGNQPQH

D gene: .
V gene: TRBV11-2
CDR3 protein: ASSLWGSGNTIY

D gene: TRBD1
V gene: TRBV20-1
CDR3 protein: SASANTGQGSDTQY

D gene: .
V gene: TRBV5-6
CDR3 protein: ASSLEGRARAPLH

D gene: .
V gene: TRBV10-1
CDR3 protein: ASSALWGATEAF

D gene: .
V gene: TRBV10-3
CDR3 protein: AISESQGLYVGAF

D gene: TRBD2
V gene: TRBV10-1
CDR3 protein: ASSEEAGGPWEQF

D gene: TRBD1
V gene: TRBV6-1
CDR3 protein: ASSPRQGNNQPQH

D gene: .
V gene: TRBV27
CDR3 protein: ASTPAGGNGYT

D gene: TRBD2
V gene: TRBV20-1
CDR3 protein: SAQGQTSVSGEQY

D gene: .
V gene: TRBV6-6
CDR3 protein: ASSYSRQTNTEAF

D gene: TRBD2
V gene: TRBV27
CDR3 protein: ASSFSGRGFGETQY

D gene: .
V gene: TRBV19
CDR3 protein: ASKFDGSSNQPQH

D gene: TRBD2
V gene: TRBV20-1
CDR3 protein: STYRAGGKNIQY

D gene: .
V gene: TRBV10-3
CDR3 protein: AISGSGANVLT

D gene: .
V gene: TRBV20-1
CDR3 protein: SASPLEYSGGYT

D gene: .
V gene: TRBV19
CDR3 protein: ASSMQSKNTEAF

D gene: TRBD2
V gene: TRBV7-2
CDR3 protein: ASSTTSGPANTGELF

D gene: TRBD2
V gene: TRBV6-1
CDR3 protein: ASSESGAQETQY

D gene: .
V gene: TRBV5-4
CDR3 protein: ASIFAAGDLF

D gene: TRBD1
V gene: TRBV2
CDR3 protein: ASNPGQGASPLH

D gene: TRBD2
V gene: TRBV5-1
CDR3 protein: ASSLERGWGDTQY

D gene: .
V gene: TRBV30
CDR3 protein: AYSRGYGYT

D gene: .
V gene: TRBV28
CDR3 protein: ASSCTPVQAQY